This record concerns one T cell receptor (beta chain) sequence. Its antigen is currently not known. Qualities for individual bases were not recorded, and no much larger clone is one base off. Library creation used the immunoSEQ multiplex PCR assay. On the study's bioinformatics: A statistical classification framework was built to diagnose cytomegalovirus status from the catalog of TCR beta chain sequences. In TCRdb, the immuneACCESS table is reduced to in-frame sequences with V and J assigned. These tables do not hold every clone; where another copy was compared, an unresolved V gene accounts for under half, and the others remain unexplained. The V and J calls and clone size are taken from that table; D and trimming were inferred from the DNA. The sample table records some 150,000 clones; approximately 86% of these occur just once. Of the sample, 4.5% to 5.5% falls within the top ten clones. The sample is drawn from a study of cytomegalovirus exposure and HLA in healthy donors (dated by TCRdb to the late 2010s). General notes on the study: A later analysis indicated that the roughly 130 validation repertoires were generated on the platform also employed for the roughly 650 repertoires of the first cohort. The aim of the study was to test whether cataloging public T cell receptors could identify signatures of past pathogen exposure. High-throughput TCR immunosequencing, statistical association of individual TCRs with disease status, and machine learning were combined to predict cytomegalovirus infection status. A separate validation cohort of roughly 130 different subjects was used in addition to the roughly 640-subject first cohort.

Broad study findings and their caveats: While some public TCRs were present in many individuals, most TCR sequences turned up only very rarely across donors. In vitro tests confirmed that a few of the cytomegalovirus-associated TCR beta chains recognize cytomegalovirus antigens. Cytomegalovirus status was reported to be diagnosed by the classifier with high specificity and sensitivity in both the original and validation cohorts. Subsequent analysis determined that TCRs grouped into clusters in the first cohort also showed a tendency toward co-occurrence across the approximately 110 validation repertoires, and approximately 94% of cluster scores exceeded 0. The study gave a list of some 150 TCR beta chains associated with cytomegalovirus. All 110 or so repertoires were used to score co-occurrence in the validation cohort in a later analysis, because that analysis had no HLA typing for the cohort. The authors suggested that the approach could potentially be extended to other disease states and immunological phenotypes.

The donors belonged to the validation cohort of about 130 subjects, which was separate from the roughly 670-subject first cohort. Taken from cysteine to phenylalanine, the CDR3 has 17 residues. Kept here is only the CDR3 DNA, which spans 51 bases and is read in frame from base 1. V is pared back by 0 bases and J by 5 bases, with 20 bases lying between the germline termini. CDR1 and CDR2 are drawn from the germline V gene (reference sequence): GTSNPN, SVGIG. Rearrangement joined TRBV30 to TRBJ2-4; D gene: possibly TRBD2, on 6 matching bases. Source material: PBMCs. This receptor was obtained from a man in his late teens or twenties in good health and CMV-seropositive. Here is the DNA: TGTGCCTGGAGTGTAAGCCAGGGTGGGAGGAAAGAAAACATTCAGTACTTC. It translates as CAWSVSQGGRKENIQYF.